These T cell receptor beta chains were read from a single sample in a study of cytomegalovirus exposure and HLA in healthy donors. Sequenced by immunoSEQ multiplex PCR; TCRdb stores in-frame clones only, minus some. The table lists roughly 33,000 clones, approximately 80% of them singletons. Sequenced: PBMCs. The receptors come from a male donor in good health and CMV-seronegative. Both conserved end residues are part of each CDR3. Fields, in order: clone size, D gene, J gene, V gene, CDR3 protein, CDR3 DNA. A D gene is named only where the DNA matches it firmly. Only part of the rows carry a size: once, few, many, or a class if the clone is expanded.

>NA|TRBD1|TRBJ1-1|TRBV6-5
CASSYGRGPTEAFF
TGTGCCAGCAGTTACGGCAGGGGGCCCACTGAAGCTTTCTTT
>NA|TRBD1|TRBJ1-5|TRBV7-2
CASSSPDRGYQPQHF
TGTGCCAGCAGCTCCCCAGACAGGGGGTATCAGCCCCAGCATTTT
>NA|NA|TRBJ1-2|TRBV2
CASSPTGSSGGGYTF
TGTGCCAGCAGTCCAACAGGGAGCTCCGGCGGGGGCTACACCTTC
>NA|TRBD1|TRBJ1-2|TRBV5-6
CASSSRTGGRAGGGYTF
TGTGCCAGCAGCTCTCGGACAGGAGGCCGGGCTGGCGGTGGCTACACCTTC
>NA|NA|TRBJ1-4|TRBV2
CASSDGRATNEKLFF
TGTGCCAGCAGTGATGGGCGGGCAACTAATGAAAAACTGTTTTTT
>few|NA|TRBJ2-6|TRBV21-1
CASSKADRSGANVLTF
TGTGCCAGCAGCAAAGCCGACAGGTCTGGGGCCAACGTCCTGACTTTC
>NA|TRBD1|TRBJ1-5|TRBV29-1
CSVAGGWDQPQHF
TGCAGCGTGGCAGGGGGCTGGGATCAGCCCCAGCATTTT
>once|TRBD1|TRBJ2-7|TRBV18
CASSLTQGFDEQYF
TGTGCCAGCTCACTCACACAGGGGTTTGACGAGCAGTACTTC
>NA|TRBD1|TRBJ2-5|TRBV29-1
CSAYLRQGGTQYF
TGCAGCGCCTACCTCCGACAGGGCGGGACCCAGTACTTC
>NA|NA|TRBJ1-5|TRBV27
CASKGSGGHQPQHF
TGTGCCAGCAAGGGTTCCGGGGGGCACCAGCCCCAGCATTTT
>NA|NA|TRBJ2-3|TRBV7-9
CASSQIDWGTDTQYF
TGTGCCAGCAGCCAGATCGACTGGGGCACAGATACGCAGTATTTT
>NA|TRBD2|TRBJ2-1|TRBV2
CASSILADEQFF
TGTGCCAGCAGTATACTAGCGGATGAGCAGTTCTTC
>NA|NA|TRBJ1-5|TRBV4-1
CASSLTGLNQPQHF
TGCGCCAGCAGCCTCACAGGTCTCAATCAGCCCCAGCATTTT
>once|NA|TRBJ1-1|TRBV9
CASSVGSYNTEAFF
TGTGCCAGCAGCGTAGGTTCCTATAACACTGAAGCTTTCTTT
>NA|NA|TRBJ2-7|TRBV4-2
CASSQEVSPTGRPYEQYF
TGTGCCAGCAGCCAAGAAGTCTCCCCAACAGGGAGACCGTACGAGCAGTACTTC
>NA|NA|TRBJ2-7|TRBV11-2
CASSLDSRAPTEQYF
TGTGCCAGCAGCTTAGACTCTCGAGCTCCTACCGAGCAGTACTTC
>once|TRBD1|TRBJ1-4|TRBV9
CASSVSYRGTNEKLFF
TGTGCCAGCAGCGTATCTTACAGGGGAACTAATGAAAAACTGTTTTTT